This T cell receptor (beta chain) emerged from a study of blood T cell repertoires in COVID-19 (dated by TCRdb to 2020 to 2022). Some background on the complete study: Samples covering the acute and convalescent phases of COVID-19 were provided by collaborators in the United States, Italy and Spain. The material from the prospective study consisted of cDNA or gDNA derived from T cells, B-cell-depleted T cells, or PBMCs. Subjects who had been exposed to COVID-19, were actively infected with it, or had recovered from it provided the deeply sampled blood TCRbeta repertoires that made up the dataset. The repertoires were made available in a free public database intended to serve as a resource for research on the immune response to SARS-CoV-2. The samples were drawn from the first 160 participants of the ongoing ImmuneRACE study and from 1,254 subjects provided by 6 global collaborators. A de-identified subject ID, COVID-19 status, age in years and sex were almost always included in the sample metadata. HLA class I and class II types, where available, came from metadata supplied by the sample provider rather than from assay-based typing.

Taken from the germline V gene (reference sequence), the CDR1 and CDR2 loops are LGHDT and YNNKEL. V and J lose 4 bases and 6 bases, and a span of 12 bases separates them. The CDR3 has 13 amino acids, counting the end cysteine and phenylalanine. Only CDR3 DNA remains: 39 bases, in frame from the first base. What the authors observed across the whole study: How much clinical and demographic metadata was included differed by source and by participant, and the metadata was provided uncurated.

TCRbeta CDR3 regions were amplified from genomic DNA using the immunoSEQ Assay, a bias-controlled multiplex PCR. Under the source paper's analysis protocol: The number of nucleated cells in each sample was estimated by amplification of reference gene primers within the assay. To quantify the absolute abundance of each unique TCRbeta CDR3 rearrangement, sequence reads were collapsed and filtered. Productive Simpson clonality was computed per sample as the square root of Simpson's diversity index over productive rearrangements. Drawn from immuneACCESS, this table holds only the in-frame rearrangements with V and J called that TCRdb kept. Clones are partly lost; checked studies trace under half to an unresolved V gene and leave the rest unexplained. The V and J calls and clone size are taken from that table; D and trimming were inferred from the DNA. The sample table shows 100,000 to 150,000 clones, and more than 90% are seen once. The ten biggest clones cover around 3.7% of the sample.

Concerning this clone: What antigen it recognizes has not been identified. Base quality data are lacking; no much larger clone is found one base away.

Each collaborating institution followed its own protocols to collect whole blood in K2EDTA tubes. For TCRbeta analysis, collaborator samples were shipped as frozen whole blood, as isolated PBMCs, or as DNA extracted from either sample type. The chain was built from TRBV3-1 (or the pseudogene TRBV3-2) and TRBJ1-2; the D segment cannot be called with confidence. Input material: peripheral blood. The sequence was obtained from a middle-aged man with active COVID-19. The CDR3 loop reads CASSPSIPHGYTF. The nucleotides are TGTGCCAGCAGCCCAAGCATACCTCATGGCTACACCTTC.